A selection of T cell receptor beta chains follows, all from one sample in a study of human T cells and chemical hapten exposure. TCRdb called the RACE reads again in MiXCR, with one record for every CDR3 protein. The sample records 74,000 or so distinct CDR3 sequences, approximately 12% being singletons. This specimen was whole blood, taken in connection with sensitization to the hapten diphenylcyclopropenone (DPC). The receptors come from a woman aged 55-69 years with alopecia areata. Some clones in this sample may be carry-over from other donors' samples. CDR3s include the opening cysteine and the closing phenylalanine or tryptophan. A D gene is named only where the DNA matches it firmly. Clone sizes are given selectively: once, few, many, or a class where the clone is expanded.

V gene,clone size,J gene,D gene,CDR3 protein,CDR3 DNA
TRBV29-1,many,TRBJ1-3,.,CSARDVETGNTIYF,TGCAGCGCCCGAGATGTGGAAACTGGAAACACCATATATTTT
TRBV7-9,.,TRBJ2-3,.,CASSSGPSSTDTQYF,TGTGCCAGCAGCTCCGGACCTTCCTCCACAGATACGCAGTATTTT
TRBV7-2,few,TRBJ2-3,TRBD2,CASSLYAGGDTQYF,TGTGCCAGCAGCTTATATGCGGGGGGAGATACGCAGTATTTT
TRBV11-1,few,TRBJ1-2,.,CASSQHYYGYTF,TGTGCCAGCAGCCAGCATTACTATGGCTACACCTTC
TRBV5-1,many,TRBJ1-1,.,CASSSTSGLNTEAFF,TGCGCCAGCAGCTCCACCTCCGGGTTGAACACTGAAGCTTTCTTT
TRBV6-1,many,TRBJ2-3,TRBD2,CASSEVMLRGGTDTQYF,TGTGCCAGCAGTGAAGTTATGTTGCGGGGGGGCACAGATACGCAGTATTTT
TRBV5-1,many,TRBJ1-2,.,CASSFTGTPNYGYTF,TGCGCCAGCAGTTTTACCGGGACCCCTAACTATGGCTACACCTTC
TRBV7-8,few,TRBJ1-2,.,CASSLGRSGFNYGYTF,TGTGCCAGCAGCTTGGGACGATCAGGTTTTAACTATGGCTACACCTTC
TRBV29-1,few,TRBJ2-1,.,CSVAAPGEQFF,TGCAGCGTAGCCGCCCCGGGGGAGCAGTTCTTC
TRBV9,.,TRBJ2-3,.,CASSVAGSDTQYF,TGTGCCAGCAGCGTAGCAGGGTCAGATACGCAGTATTTT
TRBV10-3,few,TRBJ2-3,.,CAISDWLAESTDTQYF,TGTGCCATCAGTGATTGGCTCGCGGAAAGCACAGATACGCAGTATTTT
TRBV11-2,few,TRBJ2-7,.,CASSSGGFLVEQYF,TGTGCCAGCAGCTCCGGGGGATTTCTAGTCGAGCAGTACTTC
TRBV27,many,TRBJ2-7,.,CASKGTGWYEQYF,TGTGCCAGCAAAGGAACAGGGTGGTACGAGCAGTACTTC
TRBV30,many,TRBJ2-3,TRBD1,CAWSNGQGVTQYF,TGTGCCTGGAGTAACGGACAGGGGGTTACGCAGTATTTT
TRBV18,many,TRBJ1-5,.,CASSPRETNSNQPQHF,TGTGCCAGCTCACCCCGGGAAACAAATAGCAATCAGCCCCAGCATTTT
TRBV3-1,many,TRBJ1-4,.,CASSQAPGYEKLFF,TGTGCCAGCAGCCAAGCTCCGGGATATGAAAAACTGTTTTTT
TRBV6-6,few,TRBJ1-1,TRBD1,CASSYGQGSVTLSEAFF,TGTGCCAGCAGTTACGGACAGGGGTCAGTCACCCTATCTGAAGCTTTCTTT
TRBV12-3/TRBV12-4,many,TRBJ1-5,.,CASSLPVGGGNQPQHF,TGTGCCAGCAGTCTCCCCGTGGGTGGGGGTAATCAGCCCCAGCATTTT
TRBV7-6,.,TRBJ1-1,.,CASSLYGGADTEAFF,TGTGCCAGCAGCTTGTACGGGGGAGCTGACACTGAAGCTTTCTTT
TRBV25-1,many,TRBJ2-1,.,CASTRGRGEQFF,TGCGCCAGCACCCGGGGGCGGGGTGAGCAGTTCTTC
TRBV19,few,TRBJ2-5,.,CASSPSSAGETQYF,TGTGCCAGTAGTCCCTCCTCCGCGGGGGAGACCCAGTACTTC
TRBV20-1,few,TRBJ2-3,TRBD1,CSASGTGSTDTQYF,TGCAGTGCTTCCGGGACAGGGAGCACAGATACGCAGTATTTT
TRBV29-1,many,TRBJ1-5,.,CSVSGGGQPQHF,TGCAGCGTTAGCGGAGGGGGACAGCCCCAGCATTTT
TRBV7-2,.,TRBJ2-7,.,CASSLFWGPEQYF,TGTGCCAGCAGCTTATTTTGGGGGCCCGAGCAGTACTTC
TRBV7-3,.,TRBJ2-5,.,CASSLMGASGETQYF,TGTGCCAGCAGCTTAATGGGGGCCAGTGGAGAGACCCAGTACTTC
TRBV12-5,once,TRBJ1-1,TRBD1,CASVSRDRVMNTEAFF,TGTGCTAGTGTTTCCCGGGACAGGGTTATGAACACTGAAGCTTTCTTT
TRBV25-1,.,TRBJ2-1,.,CASSAPGPHNEQFF,TGTGCCAGCAGTGCCCCGGGGCCCCACAATGAGCAGTTCTTC
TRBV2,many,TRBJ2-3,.,CASSGTGLDTQYF,TGTGCCAGCAGTGGTACAGGGCTAGATACGCAGTATTTT
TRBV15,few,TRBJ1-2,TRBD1,CATSRGDRGFYTF,TGTGCCACCAGCAGAGGGGACAGGGGATTCTACACCTTC
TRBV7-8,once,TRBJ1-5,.,CASSIGLGNQPQHF,TGTGCCAGCAGCATCGGACTCGGCAATCAGCCCCAGCATTTT
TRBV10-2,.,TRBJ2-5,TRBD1,CATTGDWETQYF,TGCGCCACCACAGGGGATTGGGAGACCCAGTACTTC
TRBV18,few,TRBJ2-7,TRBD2,CASSPTSGAIVNYF,TGTGCCAGCTCACCAACTAGCGGGGCTATCGTGAATTACTTC
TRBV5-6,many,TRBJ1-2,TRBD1,CASSTQGAYGYTF,TGTGCCAGCAGTACTCAGGGGGCATATGGCTACACCTTC
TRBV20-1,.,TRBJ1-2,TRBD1,CSAATGREYGYTF,TGCAGTGCTGCGACAGGGCGAGAATATGGCTACACCTTC
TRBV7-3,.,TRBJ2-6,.,CASSFPTGQGANVLTF,TGTGCCAGCAGCTTCCCCACCGGACAGGGGGCCAACGTCCTGACTTTC
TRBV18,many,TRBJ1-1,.,CASSREENTEAFF,TGTGCCAGCTCACGGGAAGAGAACACTGAAGCTTTCTTT